Each of the 15 T cell receptor beta chains below was sequenced from the same sample in a study of cytomegalovirus exposure and HLA in healthy donors. Amplification used 60 Vbeta primers and 13 Jbeta primers. This table comes from immunoSEQ multiplex PCR, and its TCRdb copy is limited to in-frame clones, with some not included. The repertoire holds 170,000 or so clones, with about 78% as singletons. Material: PBMCs. The receptors originated from a man between 60 and 70 years old in good health and CMV-seronegative.

The V call is TRBV10-1, the J call TRBJ1-1; D uncertain. CDR1 and CDR2 from the germline V gene are WNHNN and SYGVQD (reference sequence). Trimming stripped 1 base from V and 5 bases from J, with 8 bases between. The CDR3 has 13 residues. The CDR3 sequence: CASSELGRTEAFF. In nucleotides, the CDR3 is TGCGCCAGCAGTGAGTTGGGGAGGACTGAAGCTTTCTTT.

V is TRBV2 and J is TRBJ1-6; 9 positions match TRBD1. The junction had 9 bases not matched to a gene; V was cut back by 6 bases and J by 9 bases. The germline CDR1 and CDR2 sequences are SNHLY and FYNNEI. The CDR3 has 15 residues. DNA of the CDR3: TGTGCCAGCAGGGGAGTGGGACAGGGAACTTCACCCCTCCACTTT. This sequence encodes CASRGVGQGTSPLHF.

The chain joins TRBV12-5 to TRBJ2-1; TRBD2 might be the D (5 bases). The V and J ends lost 2 bases and 7 bases respectively, with 15 bases between them. The CDR3 length is 15 residues. CDR1 and CDR2 from the germline V gene are LGHNT and FRNRAP. CDR3 DNA sequence: TGTGCTAGTGGTTTGACTGTGGGAGCGGTAAATGAGCAGTTCTTC. Its translation is CASGLTVGAVNEQFF.

This chain uses TRBV28 with TRBJ2-7; a possible D gene is TRBD2 (6 bases). The germline gives CDR1 MDHEN, CDR2 SYDVKM. The CDR3 sequence is 15 residues long. Between the trimmed V and J ends, which lost 2 bases and 6 bases, there was a span of 17 bases. CDR3 coding DNA: TGTGCCAGCAGTTTAGGTAGTCAGGGAGGCAGCGAGCAGTACTTC. As protein: CASSLGSQGGSEQYF.

As concerns this clone: Relative to the germline gene, one junction end is altered; a read error may explain this. The chain is built from TRBV28 and TRBJ2-7; no reliable D call. Germline CDR1 and CDR2: MDHEN and SYDVKM. The CDR3 runs to 13 residues. Here the CDR3 reads CASTSVGPEEQSF. The CDR3, as DNA: TGTGCCAGCACCTCAGTGGGCCCAGAAGAGCAGTCCTTC.

Notes on this clone: A junction end diverges from the germline sequence, so it may reflect a read error. Other DNA sequences in the sample encode the same CDR3. The chain carries TRBV6-5 and TRBJ1-1; a weak D match, TRBD1 (6 bases). This CDR3 spans 14 amino acids. From germline, CDR1 is MNHEY and CDR2 SVGAGI. CDR3 region: CASSYFYRATEAFF. In nucleotides, the CDR3 is TGTGCCAGTAGTTACTTCTACAGGGCCACTGAAGCTTTCTTT.

This chain uses TRBV6-6 with TRBJ2-3, with D possibly matching TRBD1 (5 bases). The CDR3 is 13 residues long. CDR1 and CDR2 from the germline V gene are MNHNY and SVGAGI (reference sequence). V lost 2 bases to trimming and J lost 6 bases, with 9 bases between them. This CDR3 reads CASSYVRVDTQYF. CDR3 nucleotides: TGTGCCAGCAGTTACGTCAGGGTTGATACGCAGTATTTT.

The chain joins TRBV29-1 to TRBJ1-2; 9 nucleotides line up with TRBD1. There are 13 residues in the CDR3. Germline-derived CDR1 and CDR2 are SQVTM and ANQGSEA. V lost 6 bases and J lost 6; bases outside the gene matches: 8. The CDR3 here is CSVRTGVVNGYTF. CDR3 in DNA: TGCAGCGTCCGGACAGGGGTGGTTAATGGCTACACCTTC.

This clone came up a few times. This rearrangement joins TRBV5-4 to TRBJ1-2; 8 nucleotides agree with TRBD1. This CDR3 is built from 13 residues. The V segment lost 3 bases and the J segment 4 bases; nucleotides outside the gene matches: 2. Germline assignment: CDR1 SGHNT and CDR2 YYREEE (reference sequence). In DNA, the CDR3 is TGTGCCAGCAGCTACACAGGGGGCTATGGCTACACCTTC. Amino acids: CASSYTGGYGYTF.

This clone occurred once. The V call is TRBV19, the J call TRBJ1-1; possible D gene TRBD1, 5 bases. This CDR3 has 14 amino acids. V was trimmed by 7 bases and J by 0 bases, leaving 12 bases between them. Germline CDR1 is LNHDA and CDR2 is SQIVND (reference sequence). For the CDR3, the DNA is TGTGCCAGTACCCTCGACAGAGTGAACACTGAAGCTTTCTTT. It specifies CASTLDRVNTEAFF. Based on the CDR3 plus reference TRBV19 and TRBJ1-1, the full variable domain is DGGITQSPKYLFRKEGQNVTLSCEQNLNHDAMYWYRQDPGQGLRLIYYSQIVNDFQKGDIAEGYSVSREKKESFPLTVTSAQKNPTAFYLCASTLDRVNTEAFFGQGTRLTVV.

CDR3 nucleotide sequence: TGTGCCAGCAGCGGTAAACAGGGGGGTCCACAAGATACGCAGTATTTT. Its protein is CASSGKQGGPQDTQYF. The chain is built from TRBV9 and TRBJ2-3, with 8 bases aligning to TRBD1. CDR1 and CDR2 (germline): SGDLS, YYNGEE. The CDR3 length is 16 residues. V lost 3 bases and J lost 5; bases outside the gene matches: 11.

This rearrangement joins TRBV28 to TRBJ2-1; 11 bases line up with TRBD2. V lost 7 bases and J lost 9; bases outside the gene matches: 2. This CDR3 has 12 residues. Germline V CDR1 and CDR2: MDHEN, SYDVKM. The CDR3: CASTSGRLEQFF. CDR3 coding DNA: TGTGCCAGCACTAGCGGGAGGCTTGAGCAGTTCTTC.

The chain carries TRBV5-1 and TRBJ2-7, with D perhaps matching TRBD1 (5 bases). The CDR3 has 14 amino acids. Germline-derived CDR1 and CDR2 are SGHRS and YFSETQ. Trimming left V 0 bases short and J 4 bases short, with 11 bases between. The CDR3 DNA reads TGCGCCAGCAGCTTGGGGCAGGGAATGTACGAGCAGTACTTC. Amino acids: CASSLGQGMYEQYF.

The genes are TRBV5-1 and TRBJ2-7; D is possibly TRBD1 (5 bases). Germline CDR1 reads SGHRS; CDR2 reads YFSETQ. CDR3 length: 15 amino acids. Trimming stripped 5 bases from V and 2 bases from J, with 17 bases between. The CDR3 coding sequence is TGCGCCAGCAGGGTTGCGCAGGGAATAGCCTACGAGCAGTACTTC. This codes for CASRVAQGIAYEQYF.

The chain combines TRBV19 with TRBJ1-1; TRBD1 agrees at 7 bases. Trimming at V came to 5 bases and at J to 1 base, leaving 7 bases not matched to a gene. The CDR3 is 15 amino acids. Germline CDR1 and CDR2: LNHDA and SQIVND (reference sequence). DNA of the CDR3: TGTGCCAGTAGTTCGCGGACAGGTGGGAACACTGAAGCTTTCTTT. This encodes CASSSRTGGNTEAFF.